This T cell receptor beta chain comes out of a study of long-term antiretroviral therapy in people with HIV. The run of the v3.0 immunoSEQ assay was at survey level. The assay was immunoSEQ multiplex PCR, and TCRdb's table has in-frame clones only and misses some. This repertoire shows approximately 17,000 clones, around 80% found once; its top ten account for 4.5%. Only one count was recorded for this clone. Trimming pared 5 bases from V and 1 base from J, leaving 9 bases between. Germline lookup yields CDR1 LNHDA and CDR2 SQIVND (reference sequence). The CDR3 covers 14 residues. The input for sequencing was unsorted PBMCs, taken 0.1 years before starting antiretroviral therapy. The sequence was collected from a man between 18 and 35 years old with HIV. V is TRBV19 and J is TRBJ1-5, with D possibly matching TRBD1 (6 bases). CDR3 loop: CASSYGTSNQPQHF. Written as DNA, the CDR3 is TGTGCCAGTAGTTACGGGACAAGCAATCAGCCCCAGCATTTT.